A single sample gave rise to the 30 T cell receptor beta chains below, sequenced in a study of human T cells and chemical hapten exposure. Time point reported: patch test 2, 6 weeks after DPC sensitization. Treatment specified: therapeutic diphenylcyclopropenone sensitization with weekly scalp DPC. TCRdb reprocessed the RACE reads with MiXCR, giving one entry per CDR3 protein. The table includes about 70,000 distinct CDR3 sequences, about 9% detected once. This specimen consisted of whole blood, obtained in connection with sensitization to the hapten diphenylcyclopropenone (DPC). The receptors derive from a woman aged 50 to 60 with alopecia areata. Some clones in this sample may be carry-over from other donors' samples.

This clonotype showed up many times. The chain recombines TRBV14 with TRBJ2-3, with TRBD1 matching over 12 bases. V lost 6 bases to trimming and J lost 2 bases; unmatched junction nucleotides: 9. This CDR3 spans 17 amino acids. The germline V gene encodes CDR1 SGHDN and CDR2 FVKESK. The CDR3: CASSRSGTGGHTDTQYF. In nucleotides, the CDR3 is TGTGCCAGCAGTCGAAGCGGGACAGGGGGCCACACAGATACGCAGTATTTT.

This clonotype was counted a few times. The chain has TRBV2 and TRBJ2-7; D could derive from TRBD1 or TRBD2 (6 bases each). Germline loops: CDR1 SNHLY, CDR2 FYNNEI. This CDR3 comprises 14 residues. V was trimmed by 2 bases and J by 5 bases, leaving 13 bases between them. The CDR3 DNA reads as TGTGCCAGCAGTGAAAGAGGGGGGCCTAACGAGCAGTACTTC. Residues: CASSERGGPNEQYF.

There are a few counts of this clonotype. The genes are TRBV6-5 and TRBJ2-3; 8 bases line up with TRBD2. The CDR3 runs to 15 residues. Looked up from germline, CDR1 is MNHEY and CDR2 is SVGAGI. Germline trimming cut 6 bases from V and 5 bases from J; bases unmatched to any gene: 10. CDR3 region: CASSLSGIGGDTQYF. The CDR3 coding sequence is TGTGCCAGCAGCCTTAGCGGGATCGGGGGAGATACGCAGTATTTT.

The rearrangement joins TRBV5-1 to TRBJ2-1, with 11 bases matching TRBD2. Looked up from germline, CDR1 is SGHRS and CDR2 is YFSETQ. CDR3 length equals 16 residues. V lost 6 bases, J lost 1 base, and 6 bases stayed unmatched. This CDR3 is CASTHSGRASYNEQFF. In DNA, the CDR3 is TGCGCCAGCACCCATAGCGGGAGGGCATCCTACAATGAGCAGTTCTTC.

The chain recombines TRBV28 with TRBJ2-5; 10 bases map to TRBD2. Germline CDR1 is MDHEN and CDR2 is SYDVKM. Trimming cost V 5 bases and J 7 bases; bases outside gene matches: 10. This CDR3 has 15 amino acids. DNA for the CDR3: TGTGCCAGCAGTCCTAGGACTAGCGGAGGGGGGACCCAGTACTTC. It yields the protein CASSPRTSGGGTQYF.

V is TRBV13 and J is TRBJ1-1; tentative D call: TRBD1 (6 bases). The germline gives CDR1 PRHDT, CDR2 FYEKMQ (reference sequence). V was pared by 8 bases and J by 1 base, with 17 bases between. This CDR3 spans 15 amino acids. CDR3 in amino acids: CASGSHRVRNTEAFF. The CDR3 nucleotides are TGTGCCAGCGGATCACACAGGGTTAGGAACACTGAAGCTTTCTTT.

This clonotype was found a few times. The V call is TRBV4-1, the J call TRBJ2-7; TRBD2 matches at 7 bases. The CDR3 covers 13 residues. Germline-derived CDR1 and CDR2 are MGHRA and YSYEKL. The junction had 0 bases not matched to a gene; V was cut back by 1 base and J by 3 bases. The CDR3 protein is CASSQGTSYEQYF. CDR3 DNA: TGCGCCAGCAGCCAAGGGACTAGCTACGAGCAGTACTTC.

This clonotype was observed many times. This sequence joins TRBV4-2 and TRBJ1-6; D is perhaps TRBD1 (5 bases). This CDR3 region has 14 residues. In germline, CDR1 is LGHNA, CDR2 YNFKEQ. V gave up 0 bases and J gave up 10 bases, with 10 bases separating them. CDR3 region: CASSQEVQGSPLHF. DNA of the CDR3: TGTGCCAGCAGCCAAGAAGTCCAGGGATCACCCCTCCACTTT.

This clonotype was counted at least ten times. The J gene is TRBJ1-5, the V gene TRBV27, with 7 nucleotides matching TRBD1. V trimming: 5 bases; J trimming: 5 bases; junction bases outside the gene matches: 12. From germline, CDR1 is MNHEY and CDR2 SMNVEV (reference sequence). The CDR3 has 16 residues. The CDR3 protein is CASSGGGGTNYQPQHF. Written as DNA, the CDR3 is TGTGCCAGCAGTGGAGGGGGCGGGACAAATTATCAGCCCCAGCATTTT.

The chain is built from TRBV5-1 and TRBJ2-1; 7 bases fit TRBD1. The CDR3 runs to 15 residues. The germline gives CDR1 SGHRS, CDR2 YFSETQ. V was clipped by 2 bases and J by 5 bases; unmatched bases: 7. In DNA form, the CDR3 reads TGCGCCAGCAGCTTACAGGGGAAAAGTGACAATGAGCAGTTCTTC. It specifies CASSLQGKSDNEQFF.

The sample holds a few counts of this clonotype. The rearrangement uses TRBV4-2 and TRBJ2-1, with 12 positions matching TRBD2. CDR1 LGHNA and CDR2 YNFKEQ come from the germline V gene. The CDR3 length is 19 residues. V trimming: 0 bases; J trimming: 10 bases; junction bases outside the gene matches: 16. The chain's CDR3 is CASSQEGTSGLSFFGEQFF. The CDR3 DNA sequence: TGTGCCAGCAGCCAAGAAGGGACTAGCGGGCTATCGTTTTTCGGGGAGCAGTTCTTC.

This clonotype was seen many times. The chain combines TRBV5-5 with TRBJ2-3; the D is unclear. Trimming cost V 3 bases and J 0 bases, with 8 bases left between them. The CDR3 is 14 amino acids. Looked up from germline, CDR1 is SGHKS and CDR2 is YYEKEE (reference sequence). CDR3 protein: CASSSHWSTDTQYF. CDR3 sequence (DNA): TGTGCCAGCAGCTCTCATTGGAGCACAGATACGCAGTATTTT.

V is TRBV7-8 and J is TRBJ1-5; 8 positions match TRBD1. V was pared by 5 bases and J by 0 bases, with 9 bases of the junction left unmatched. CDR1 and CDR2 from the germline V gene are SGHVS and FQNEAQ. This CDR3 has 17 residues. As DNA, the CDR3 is TGTGCCAGCAGCGCCCCGCTGACAGGGGATAGCAATCAGCCCCAGCATTTT. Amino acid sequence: CASSAPLTGDSNQPQHF.

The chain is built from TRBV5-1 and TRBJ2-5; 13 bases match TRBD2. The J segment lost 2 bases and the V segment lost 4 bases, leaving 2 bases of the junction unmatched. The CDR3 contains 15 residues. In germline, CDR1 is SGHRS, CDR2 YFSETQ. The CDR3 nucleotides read TGCGCCAGCAGCGGGACTAGCGGGACGCAAGAGACCCAGTACTTC. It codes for CASSGTSGTQETQYF.

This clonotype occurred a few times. In DNA form, the CDR3 reads TGCGCCAGCAGCCAAGTAGGGGCGAGACAGAATGGCTACACCTTC. This translates into CASSQVGARQNGYTF. V gene TRBV4-1 combines with J gene TRBJ1-2, with D perhaps matching TRBD1 (5 bases). The CDR3 runs to 15 residues. Trimming cost V 1 base and J 6 bases, with 15 bases left between them. The germline V gene has CDR1 MGHRA and CDR2 YSYEKL.

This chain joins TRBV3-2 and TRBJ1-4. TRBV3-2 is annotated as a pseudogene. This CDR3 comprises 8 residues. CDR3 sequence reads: CAREKLFF. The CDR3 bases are TGTGCCCGGGAAAAACTGTTTTTT.

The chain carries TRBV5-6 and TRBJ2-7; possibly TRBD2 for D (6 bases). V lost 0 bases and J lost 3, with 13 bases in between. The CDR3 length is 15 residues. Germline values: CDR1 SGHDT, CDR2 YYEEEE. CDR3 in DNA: TGTGCCAGCAGCTTGGGCGGGGCCGGGGACTACGAGCAGTACTTC. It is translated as CASSLGGAGDYEQYF.

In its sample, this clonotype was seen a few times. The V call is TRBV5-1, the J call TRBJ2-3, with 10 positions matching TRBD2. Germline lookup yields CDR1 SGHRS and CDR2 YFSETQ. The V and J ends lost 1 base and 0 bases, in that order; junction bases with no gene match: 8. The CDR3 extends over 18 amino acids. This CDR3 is CASSLPQRGGTSTDTQYF. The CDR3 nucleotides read TGCGCCAGCAGCTTGCCCCAGCGGGGGGGTACCAGCACAGATACGCAGTATTTT.

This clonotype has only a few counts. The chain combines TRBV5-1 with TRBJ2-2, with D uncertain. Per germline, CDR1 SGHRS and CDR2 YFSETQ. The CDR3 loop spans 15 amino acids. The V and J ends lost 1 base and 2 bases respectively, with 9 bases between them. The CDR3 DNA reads TGCGCCAGCAGCTTGCGGGCAGATAACACCGGGGAGCTGTTTTTT. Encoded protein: CASSLRADNTGELFF. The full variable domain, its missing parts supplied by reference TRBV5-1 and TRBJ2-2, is KAGVTQTPRYLIKTRGQQVTLSCSPISGHRSVSWYQQTPGQGLQFLFEYFSETQRNKGNFPGRFSGRQFSNSRSEMNVSTLELGDSALYLCASSLRADNTGELFFGEGSRLTVL.

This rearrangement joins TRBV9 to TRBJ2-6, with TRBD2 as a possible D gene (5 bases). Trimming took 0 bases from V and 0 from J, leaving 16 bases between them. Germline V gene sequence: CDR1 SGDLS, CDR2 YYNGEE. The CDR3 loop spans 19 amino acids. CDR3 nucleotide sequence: TGTGCCAGCAGCGTAGCCGCAGAGGGTCCCCGCTCTGGGGCCAACGTCCTGACTTTC. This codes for CASSVAAEGPRSGANVLTF. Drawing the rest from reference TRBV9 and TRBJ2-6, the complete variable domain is DSGVTQTPKHLITATGQRVTLRCSPRSGDLSVYWYQQSLDQGLQFLIQYYNGEERAKGNILERFSAQQFPDLHSELNLSSLELGDSALYFCASSVAAEGPRSGANVLTFGAGSRLTVL.

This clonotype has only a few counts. CDR3 nucleotide sequence: TGCAGCGTTGAACAGGCCTACGAGCAGTACTTC. Its translation is CSVEQAYEQYF. The chain combines TRBV29-1 with TRBJ2-7; unclear D gene. V gave up 2 bases and J gave up 2 bases, with 4 bases separating them. This CDR3 has 11 residues. Germline V gene lookup returns CDR1 SQVTM and CDR2 ANQGSEA.

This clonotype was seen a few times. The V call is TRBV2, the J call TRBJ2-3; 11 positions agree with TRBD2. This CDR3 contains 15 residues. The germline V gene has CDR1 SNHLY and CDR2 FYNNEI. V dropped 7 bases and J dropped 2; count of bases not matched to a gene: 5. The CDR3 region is CASMASGRLTDTQYF. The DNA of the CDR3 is TGTGCCAGCATGGCTAGCGGGAGGCTCACAGATACGCAGTATTTT.

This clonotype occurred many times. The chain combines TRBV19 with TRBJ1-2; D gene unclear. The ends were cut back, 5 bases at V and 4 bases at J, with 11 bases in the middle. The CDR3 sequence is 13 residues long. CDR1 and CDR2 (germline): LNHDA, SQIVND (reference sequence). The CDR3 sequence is CASSRDMAYGYTF. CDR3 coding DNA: TGTGCCAGTAGTCGAGACATGGCCTATGGCTACACCTTC.

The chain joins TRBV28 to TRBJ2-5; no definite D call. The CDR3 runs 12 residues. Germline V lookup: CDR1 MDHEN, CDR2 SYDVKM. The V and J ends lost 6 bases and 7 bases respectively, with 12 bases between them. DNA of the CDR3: TGTGCCAGCAGGAAGGCCAGTGGGACCCAGTACTTC. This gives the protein CASRKASGTQYF.

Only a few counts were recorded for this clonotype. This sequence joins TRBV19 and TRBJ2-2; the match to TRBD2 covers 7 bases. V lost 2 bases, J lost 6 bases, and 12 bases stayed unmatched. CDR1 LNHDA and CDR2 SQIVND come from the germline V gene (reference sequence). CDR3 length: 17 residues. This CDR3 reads CASSILGPGGIAGELFF. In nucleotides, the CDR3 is TGTGCCAGTAGTATATTGGGGCCGGGAGGAATAGCCGGGGAGCTGTTTTTT.

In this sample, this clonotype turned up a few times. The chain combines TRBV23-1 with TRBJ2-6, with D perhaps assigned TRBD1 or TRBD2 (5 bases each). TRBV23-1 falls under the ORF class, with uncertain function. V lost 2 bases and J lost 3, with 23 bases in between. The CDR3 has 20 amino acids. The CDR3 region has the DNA TGCGCCAGCAGTCAAAAGAGGGGCGGCAGGCCGGTGGTTGGGGCCAACGTCCTGACTTTC. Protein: CASSQKRGGRPVVGANVLTF.

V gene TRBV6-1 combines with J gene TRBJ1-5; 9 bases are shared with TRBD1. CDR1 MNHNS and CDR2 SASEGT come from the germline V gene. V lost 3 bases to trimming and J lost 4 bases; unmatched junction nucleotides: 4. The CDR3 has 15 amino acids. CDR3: CASSDNRGQNQPQHF. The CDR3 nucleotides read TGTGCCAGCAGTGATAACAGGGGGCAAAATCAGCCCCAGCATTTT.

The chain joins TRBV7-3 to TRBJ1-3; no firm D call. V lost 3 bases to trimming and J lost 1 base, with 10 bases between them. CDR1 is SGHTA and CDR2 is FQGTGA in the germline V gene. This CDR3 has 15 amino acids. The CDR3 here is CASSLTGESGNTIYF. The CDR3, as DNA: TGTGCCAGCAGCTTGACTGGGGAATCTGGAAACACCATATATTTT.

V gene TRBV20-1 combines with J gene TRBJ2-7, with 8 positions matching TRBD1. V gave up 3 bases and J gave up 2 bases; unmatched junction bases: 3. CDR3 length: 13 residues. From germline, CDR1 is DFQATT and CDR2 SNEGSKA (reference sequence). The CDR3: CSASRTGTYEQYF. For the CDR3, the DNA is TGCAGTGCTAGCAGGACAGGGACCTACGAGCAGTACTTC.

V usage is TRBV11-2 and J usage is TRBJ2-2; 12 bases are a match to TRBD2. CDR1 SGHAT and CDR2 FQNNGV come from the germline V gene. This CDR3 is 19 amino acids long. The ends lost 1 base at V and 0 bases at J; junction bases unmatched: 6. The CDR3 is CASSLGSRLAGANTGELFF. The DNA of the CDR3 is TGTGCCAGCAGCTTAGGGTCACGACTAGCGGGGGCGAACACCGGGGAGCTGTTTTTT.